This TCR beta chain stems from a study of graft-versus-host responses after intestinal transplantation. CDR1 and CDR2 from the germline V gene are SGHRS and YFSETQ. V was clipped by 6 bases and J by 8 bases; unmatched bases: 18. CDR3 length equals 16 residues. Libraries were prepared by immunoSEQ multiplex PCR; TCRdb keeps only in-frame clonotypes and omits some of them. The sample gives over 15,000 clones, about 30% of which show up once; under 4.5% is in the top ten. V usage is TRBV5-1 and J usage is TRBJ1-2; 8 bases line up with TRBD1. This sequence was found in a human patient who received an intestinal transplant. The sequencing used alloreactive CD4+ T cells from a mixed lymphocyte reaction culture, collected before intestinal transplant. The sample's subset: CFSE-low proliferating T cells sorted from roughly six-day pre-transplant mixed lymphocyte reaction (GvH or HvG direction). The CDR3 DNA reads as TGCGCCAGCAATGAGACTCCGGGACAGGCTACTAAGGGCTACACCTTC. Encoded protein: CASNETPGQATKGYTF. The complete variable domain, with remaining parts taken from reference TRBV5-1 and TRBJ1-2, reads KAGVTQTPRYLIKTRGQQVTLSCSPISGHRSVSWYQQTPGQGLQFLFEYFSETQRNKGNFPGRFSGRQFSNSRSEMNVSTLELGDSALYLCASNETPGQATKGYTFGSGTRLTVV.